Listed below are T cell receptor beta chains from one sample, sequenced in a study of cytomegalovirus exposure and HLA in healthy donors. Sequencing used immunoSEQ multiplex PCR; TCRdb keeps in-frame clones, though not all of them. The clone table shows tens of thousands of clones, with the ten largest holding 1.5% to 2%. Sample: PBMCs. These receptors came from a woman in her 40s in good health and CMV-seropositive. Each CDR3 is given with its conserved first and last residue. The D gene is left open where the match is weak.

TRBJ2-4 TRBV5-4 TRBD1 TGTGCCAGCAGCTCACAGGGGGAAAACATTCAGTACTTC CASSSQGENIQYF
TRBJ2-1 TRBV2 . TGTGCCAGCACTTGGCCCAATGAGCAGTTCTTC CASTWPNEQFF
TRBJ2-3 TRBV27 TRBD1 TGTGCCAGCAGAACCGGACAGGGGAGAGATACGCAGTATTTT CASRTGQGRDTQYF
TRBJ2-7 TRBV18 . TGTGCCAGCTCAGACAGGTACGAGCAGTACTTC CASSDRYEQYF
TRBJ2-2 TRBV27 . TGTGCCAGCAGTCGCTCCAGGGAAGCCGGGGAGCTGTTTTTT CASSRSREAGELFF
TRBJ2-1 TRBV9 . TGTGCCAGCAGCGTAGGGAGCGATGAGCAGTTCTTC CASSVGSDEQFF
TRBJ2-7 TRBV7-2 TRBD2 TGTGCCAGCAGCTTACAAGCGGGATACTACGAGCAGTACTTC CASSLQAGYYEQYF
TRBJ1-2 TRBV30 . TGTGCCTGGAAGTTATGGGGGGACTTCGGGGGCTACACCTTC CAWKLWGDFGGYTF
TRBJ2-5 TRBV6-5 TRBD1 TGTGCCAGCAGTTACTCTACGGGACAGGGGACGGAGACCCAGTACTTC CASSYSTGQGTETQYF
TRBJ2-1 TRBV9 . TGTGCCAGCAGCGTAACAAACGCCAATGAGCAGTTCTTC CASSVTNANEQFF
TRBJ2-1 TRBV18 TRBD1 TGTGCCAGCTCACAGGGACAGGGGGCCTACAATGAGCAGTTCTTC CASSQGQGAYNEQFF
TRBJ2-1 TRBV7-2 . TGTGCCAGCAGCTTAGGGGTGGGCCCCTACAATGAGCAGTTCTTC CASSLGVGPYNEQFF
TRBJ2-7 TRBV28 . TGTGCCGGCAGTTTGGCGGAGGGGGCAGGGGGACGGGAGCAGTACTTC CAGSLAEGAGGREQYF
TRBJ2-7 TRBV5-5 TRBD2 TGTGCCAGCAGCTTAGGTATGCGGGAGGACAAGCAGTACTTC CASSLGMREDKQYF
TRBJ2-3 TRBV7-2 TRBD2 TGTGCCAGCAGCTTAGGGGGTGGGAGGGCCCGGGGAGATACGCAGTATTTT CASSLGGGRARGDTQYF
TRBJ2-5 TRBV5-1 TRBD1 TGCGCCAGCAGCTCGACAGGGCTTGGAGGGACCCAGTACTTC CASSSTGLGGTQYF
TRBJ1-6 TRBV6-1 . TGTGCCAGCAGCTCCAATTCACCCCTCCACTTT CASSSNSPLHF
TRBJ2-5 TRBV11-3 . TGTGCCAGCAGCCTTGGCGACAGCGGGGAGACCCAGTACTTC CASSLGDSGETQYF
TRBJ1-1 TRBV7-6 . TGTGCCAGCAGCTTAGGAGTCCAAAGCGGCTTGAGCATGAACACTGAAGCTTTCTTT CASSLGVQSGLSMNTEAFF
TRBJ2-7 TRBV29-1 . TGCAGCGTTGAATTACAACAGGCCCTCCAGAGAGTCGAGCAGTACTTC CSVELQQALQRVEQYF
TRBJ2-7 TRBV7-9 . TGTGCCAGCAGCTTTACAGGATCCCACGAGCAGTACTTC CASSFTGSHEQYF